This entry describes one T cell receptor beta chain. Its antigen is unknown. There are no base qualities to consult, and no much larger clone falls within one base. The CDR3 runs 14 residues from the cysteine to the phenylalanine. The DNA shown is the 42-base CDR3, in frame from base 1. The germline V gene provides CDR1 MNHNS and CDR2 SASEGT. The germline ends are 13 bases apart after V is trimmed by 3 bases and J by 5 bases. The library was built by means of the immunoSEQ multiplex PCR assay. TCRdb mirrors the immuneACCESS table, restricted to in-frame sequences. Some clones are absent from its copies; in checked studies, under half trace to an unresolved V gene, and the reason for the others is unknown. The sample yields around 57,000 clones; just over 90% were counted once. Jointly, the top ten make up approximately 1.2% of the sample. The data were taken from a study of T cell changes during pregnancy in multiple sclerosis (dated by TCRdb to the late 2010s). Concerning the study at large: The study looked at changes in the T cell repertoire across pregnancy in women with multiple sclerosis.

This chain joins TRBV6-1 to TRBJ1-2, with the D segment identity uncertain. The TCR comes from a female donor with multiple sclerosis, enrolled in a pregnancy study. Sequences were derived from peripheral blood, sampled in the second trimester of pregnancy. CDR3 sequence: CASSEGGGIYGYTF. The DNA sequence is TGTGCCAGCAGTGAGGGAGGAGGGATTTATGGCTACACCTTC.